What follows are 26 T cell receptor beta chains derived from one specimen sequenced in a study of human T cells and chemical hapten exposure. TCRdb reanalysed the RACE reads using MiXCR and keeps one entry per CDR3 protein. The sample has over 50,000 distinct CDR3 sequences, around 10% seen once. Indicated time point: patch test 1, 2 weeks after DPC sensitization. Specified treatment: therapeutic diphenylcyclopropenone sensitization with weekly scalp DPC. Extraction of total RNA was performed on unfractionated whole blood. Here the sequenced sample was whole blood, taken in connection with sensitization to the hapten diphenylcyclopropenone (DPC). The receptors were gathered from a woman between 40 and 50 years old with alopecia areata. Some clones in this sample may be carry-over from other donors' samples.

This clonotype was seen ten or more times. V gene TRBV7-6 combines with J gene TRBJ1-5, with D possibly TRBD1 on 6 matching bases. CDR1 is SGHVS and CDR2 is FNYEAQ in the germline V gene. Trimming pared 5 bases from V and 7 bases from J, leaving 15 bases between. The CDR3 contains 14 residues. CDR3 sequence: CASSLQGKWQPQHF. The DNA of the CDR3 is TGTGCCAGCAGCCTACAGGGAAAGTGGCAGCCCCAGCATTTT.

This clonotype was observed many times. The rearrangement uses TRBV20-1 and TRBJ2-1; 11 positions agree with TRBD2. The CDR3 contains 15 residues. In germline, CDR1 is DFQATT, CDR2 SNEGSKA (reference sequence). Losses at the gene ends were 1 base for V and 5 bases for J; bases not matched to a gene: 4. In DNA form, the CDR3 reads TGCAGTGCTAGAGTTAGCGGGGGGGGACACAATGAGCAGTTCTTC. This encodes CSARVSGGGHNEQFF.

This clonotype was detected many times. CDR3 coding DNA: TGTGCCAGCAGCGTAGTTAACAGCGGGGGGACTGAAGCTTTCTTT. Translated, it gives CASSVVNSGGTEAFF. The chain has TRBV9 and TRBJ1-1; D perhaps matches TRBD1 (5 bases). CDR1 and CDR2 (germline): SGDLS, YYNGEE. V lost 0 bases and J lost 5, with 14 bases in between. The CDR3 has 15 amino acids. Supplemented by reference TRBV9 and TRBJ1-1, the full variable domain reads DSGVTQTPKHLITATGQRVTLRCSPRSGDLSVYWYQQSLDQGLQFLIQYYNGEERAKGNILERFSAQQFPDLHSELNLSSLELGDSALYFCASSVVNSGGTEAFFGQGTRLTVV.

This clonotype has more than one count but fewer than ten. V gene TRBV30 combines with J gene TRBJ2-3; D gene ambiguous. Per germline, CDR1 GTSNPN and CDR2 SVGIG (reference sequence). The V end was cut by 1 base, the J end by 4 bases, with 6 bases between. The CDR3 is 12 residues long. CDR3 DNA sequence: TGTGCCTGGAGTGAGATGGCAGATACGCAGTATTTT. Its protein product is CAWSEMADTQYF.

This clonotype was counted many times. The V call is TRBV29-1, the J call TRBJ2-7; D is undetermined. CDR3 length equals 14 residues. V lost 5 bases and J 0 bases, leaving 14 bases between the germline ends. Germline CDR1 is SQVTM and CDR2 is ANQGSEA. In DNA, the CDR3 is TGCAGCGTTCACGTCGGCAGTAGCTCCTACGAGCAGTACTTC. Translation: CSVHVGSSSYEQYF.

The table lists this clonotype with a few counts. This chain uses TRBV6-1 with TRBJ2-1; 10 nucleotides match TRBD2. The CDR3 totals 11 residues. Germline loops: CDR1 MNHNS, CDR2 SASEGT. This chain's CDR3 is CASGRHNEQFF. The CDR3 bases are TGTGCTAGCGGGAGGCACAATGAGCAGTTCTTC.

This clonotype showed up many times. The V gene is TRBV7-2, the J gene TRBJ2-2, with D perhaps matching TRBD2 (5 bases). CDR3 length equals 13 residues. Looked up from germline, CDR1 is SGHTA and CDR2 is FQGNSA. Trimming took 5 bases from V and 4 from J, leaving 8 bases between them. CDR3: CASSPRGTGELFF. The CDR3 DNA sequence: TGTGCCAGCAGCCCCCGGGGCACCGGGGAGCTGTTTTTT.

This chain joins TRBV12-3 or TRBV12-4 and TRBJ2-5; the D gene is possibly TRBD1 (6 bases). Trimming cost V 5 bases and J 5 bases, with 12 bases left between them. CDR3 size: 13 residues. The CDR3 coding sequence is TGTGCCAGCAGTCCTAGACAGGAGGAGACCCAGTACTTC. This gives the protein CASSPRQEETQYF.

This clonotype was detected only a few times. The chain employs TRBV9 and TRBJ2-7; 7 positions match TRBD2. Germline V gene sequence: CDR1 SGDLS, CDR2 YYNGEE. The trim removed 4 bases at V and 7 bases at J, leaving 8 bases unmatched. The CDR3 extends over 13 amino acids. The CDR3 coding sequence is TGTGCCAGCAGCCCCAGACCTAGCGGTGAGCAGTACTTC. Translated, it gives CASSPRPSGEQYF.

The chain links TRBV7-2 to TRBJ2-7; no clear D gene. V was clipped by 4 bases and J by 2 bases, with 9 bases between them. There are 13 residues in the CDR3. From germline, CDR1 is SGHTA and CDR2 FQGNSA. CDR3 DNA: TGTGCCAGCAGCTCGGCCCGGGCCTACGAGCAGTACTTC. Protein sequence: CASSSARAYEQYF. The whole variable domain, remainder taken from reference TRBV7-2 and TRBJ2-7, is GAGVSQSPSNKVTEKGKDVELRCDPISGHTALYWYRQSLGQGLEFLIYFQGNSAPDKSGLPSDRFSAERTGGSVSTLTIQRTQQEDSAVYLCASSSARAYEQYFGPGTRLTVT.

This clonotype has a handful of counts. The V gene is TRBV12-5, the J gene TRBJ2-7, with D maybe TRBD2 (7 bases). Trimming removed 5 bases from V and 0 bases from J, with 20 bases in between. The CDR3 runs to 17 residues. Germline V lookup: CDR1 LGHNT, CDR2 FRNRAP. CDR3 protein: CASGLDSGGFSSYEQYF. The DNA of the CDR3 is TGTGCTAGTGGTCTGGACTCGGGGGGCTTTAGCTCCTACGAGCAGTACTTC.

This clonotype was seen at least ten times. The chain recombines TRBV24-1 with TRBJ1-2; 9 bases are shared with TRBD1. Germline V lookup: CDR1 KGHDR, CDR2 SFDVKD. Trimming took 4 bases from V and 5 from J; bases not matched to a gene: 10. The CDR3 runs 16 residues. As DNA, the CDR3 is TGTGCCACCAGTGACTACCCGGGACAGGGAGCATATGGCTACACCTTC. It is translated as CATSDYPGQGAYGYTF.

This clonotype was seen once. The rearrangement joins TRBV12-3 or TRBV12-4 to TRBJ1-5; 11 bases line up with TRBD1. The CDR3 is made up of 15 amino acids. The trim removed 6 bases at V and 6 bases at J, leaving 7 bases unmatched. The CDR3 DNA follows: TGTGCCAGCAGACCTACCGGGACAGGGGGTCAGCCCCAGCATTTT. It encodes CASRPTGTGGQPQHF.

The chain has TRBV4-3 and TRBJ1-6; D is undetermined. There are 16 residues in the CDR3. The ends were cut back, 0 bases at V and 9 bases at J, with 15 bases in the middle. The germline CDR1 and CDR2 sequences are LGHNA and YSLEER. The CDR3 DNA follows: TGCGCCAGCAGCCAAGAGGCCGGGCCACGTACTTCACCCCTCCACTTT. Translation gives CASSQEAGPRTSPLHF.

The J gene is TRBJ2-3, the V gene TRBV20-1, with 8 bases that match TRBD2. J gave up 5 bases and V 6 bases, and 7 bases lay outside the gene matches. The CDR3 spans 13 residues. The V gene's germline CDR1 is DFQATT and CDR2 SNEGSKA (reference sequence). CDR3 region: CSAKKSGRDTQYF. In DNA form, the CDR3 reads TGCAGTGCAAAAAAAAGCGGGAGAGATACGCAGTATTTT.

The genes are TRBV5-1 and TRBJ2-1; 7 bases align to TRBD1. J lost 5 bases, V lost 4 bases, and 6 bases had no gene match. Germline V gives CDR1 SGHRS, CDR2 YFSETQ. The CDR3 totals 14 residues. CDR3 nucleotides: TGCGCCAGCAGCCCCGGGACAGCACACAATGAGCAGTTCTTC. Amino acids: CASSPGTAHNEQFF.

The rearrangement joins TRBV18 to TRBJ1-2; 8 bases are a match to TRBD1. Germline V gives CDR1 KGHSH, CDR2 LQKENI. This CDR3 spans 15 amino acids. V lost 1 base and J lost 6; bases outside the gene matches: 7. The CDR3: CASSPRRNRGNGYTF. The CDR3 DNA is TGTGCCAGCTCACCACGTCGGAACAGGGGGAATGGCTACACCTTC.

In this sample, this clonotype turned up a few times. The gene calls are TRBV7-2 and TRBJ1-1, with a weak D call TRBD1 (6 bases). The V end was cut by 5 bases, the J end by 11 bases, with 18 bases between. In germline, CDR1 is SGHTA, CDR2 FQGNSA. The CDR3 is 13 amino acids. The chain's CDR3 is CASSPGGSEGAFF. The CDR3 DNA reads as TGTGCCAGCAGCCCCGGGGGCTCGGAAGGGGCTTTCTTT.

This clonotype was counted ten times or more. The CDR3 nucleotides read TGTGCCAGCACCCCAGCCGCGGGAGTGCGCAATGAGCAGTTCTTC. This sequence encodes CASTPAAGVRNEQFF. The V and J genes are TRBV7-2 and TRBJ2-1, with 7 nucleotides matching TRBD2. This CDR3 spans 15 amino acids. J gave up 6 bases and V 7 bases, and 12 bases lay outside the gene matches. The germline V gene has CDR1 SGHTA and CDR2 FQGNSA. The entire variable domain, with the rest obtained from reference TRBV7-2 and TRBJ2-1, is as follows: GAGVSQSPSNKVTEKGKDVELRCDPISGHTALYWYRQSLGQGLEFLIYFQGNSAPDKSGLPSDRFSAERTGGSVSTLTIQRTQQEDSAVYLCASTPAAGVRNEQFFGPGTRLTVL.

This chain connects TRBV20-1 to TRBJ2-2; 11 nucleotides match TRBD2. Germline trimming cut 5 bases from V and 8 bases from J; bases unmatched to any gene: 7. The CDR3 is 14 amino acids. Germline CDR1 is DFQATT and CDR2 is SNEGSKA (reference sequence). This chain's CDR3 is CSAEPSGRPGELFF. In DNA, the CDR3 is TGCAGTGCTGAACCTAGCGGGAGGCCGGGGGAGCTGTTTTTT.

The chain joins TRBV6-1 to TRBJ2-3, with 10 bases matching TRBD1. J was trimmed by 4 bases and V by 3 bases; bases with no gene match: 7. This CDR3 region has 16 residues. The germline V gene encodes CDR1 MNHNS and CDR2 SASEGT. In DNA, the CDR3 is TGTGCCAGCAGTGATCTGGGGGGACAGGGGCCAGATACGCAGTATTTT. Amino acid sequence: CASSDLGGQGPDTQYF.

This clonotype was seen at least ten times. This sequence joins TRBV27 and TRBJ1-1; TRBD1 is a possible D gene (5 bases). CDR1 MNHEY and CDR2 SMNVEV come from the germline V gene (reference sequence). The CDR3 length is 13 residues. The ends were cut back, 7 bases at V and 2 bases at J, with 11 bases in the middle. CDR3 coding DNA: TGTGCCAGCAAGGCAGGGCGAAACACTGAAGCTTTCTTT. The encoded protein is CASKAGRNTEAFF.

V usage is TRBV10-3 and J usage is TRBJ2-5; the match to TRBD2 covers 9 bases. This CDR3 comprises 14 residues. Trimming took 8 bases from V and 2 from J; bases not matched to a gene: 6. In germline, CDR1 is ENHRY, CDR2 SYGVKD. The CDR3 protein is CAIGLAGAQETQYF. The DNA for the CDR3 is TGTGCCATCGGGTTAGCGGGGGCTCAAGAGACCCAGTACTTC.

The chain joins TRBV28 to TRBJ2-3; D is uncertain. The CDR3 is 11 residues long. V was cut by 3 bases and J by 6 bases, with 4 bases left in between. Germline CDR1 MDHEN, CDR2 SYDVKM. The CDR3 DNA sequence: TGTGCCAGCAGTTTTGGGGATACGCAGTATTTT. Protein product: CASSFGDTQYF.

This clonotype was observed many times. The chain carries TRBV18 and TRBJ1-1; D is unclear. The length of the CDR3 is 15 residues. V was trimmed by 2 bases and J by 2 bases, leaving 12 bases between them. Germline loops: CDR1 KGHSH, CDR2 LQKENI. CDR3 in amino acids: CASSPGVSPNTEAFF. The DNA of the CDR3 is TGTGCCAGCTCACCAGGGGTATCCCCAAACACTGAAGCTTTCTTT.

This chain joins TRBV5-1 and TRBJ1-1; maybe TRBD1 (6 bases). CDR3 length: 13 residues. Germline CDR1 and CDR2: SGHRS and YFSETQ. Between the trimmed V and J ends, which lost 4 bases and 3 bases, there was a span of 10 bases. CDR3 sequence (DNA): TGCGCCAGCAGCCCGACAGGCTACACTGAAGCTTTCTTT. The encoded protein is CASSPTGYTEAFF.